This entry features one T cell receptor beta chain sequence. The sample belongs to a study of blood T cell repertoires in COVID-19. The protocol was immunoSEQ multiplex PCR, while the TCRdb copy is restricted to in-frame clones and leaves out a portion. This repertoire shows 190,000 or so clones, 85% to 90% found once; its top ten account for about 0.59%. This CDR3 is 17 amino acids long. This TCR came from a man aged 45-60 years with acute or convalescent COVID-19. The source material was peripheral blood. The rearrangement joins TRBV21-1 to TRBJ2-3; the D call of TRBD2 is as the table states it, not checked on the DNA. TRBV21-1 is recorded as a pseudogene. The CDR3: CASSPYGNSGGPDTQYF. CDR3 bases: TGTGCCAGCAGCCCTTATGGGAACAGCGGGGGGCCAGATACGCAGTATTTT.